The source of this TCR beta chain is a study of vaccination effects on CD4 cells after COVID-19. Study information: The median interval between the second dose and post-vaccine sampling was 72 days. Cultivation was performed at two million PBMC per well with 8 to 10 IU/ml IL-2 and about 9.6 ug/ml peptides added.

When less than 11 days of culture had elapsed, CD4+ T cells were isolated. Two-dose BNT162b2 or mRNA-1273 vaccination was given to participants. Cultures received IL-2 medium that replaced half the medium on days 3 and 7. Study observations and caveats: In the study, convalescent patients were few, and early post-infection timepoints were absent.

The CDR3 is 13 residues long. Trimming took 6 bases from V and 4 from J; bases not matched to a gene: 4. With respect to this clone: Its antigen is undetermined.

Profiling relied on immunoSEQ multiplex PCR, and the TCRdb table lists in-frame clones only, not all of them. The table shows about 47,000 clones, with 70% occurring only once. The sequence was collected from a human donor who received a COVID-19 vaccine. The chain is built from TRBV12-3 or TRBV12-4 and TRBJ2-7; the match to TRBD2 covers 9 bases. The sample here was CD4+ T cells from PBMCs cultured without peptide, taken after COVID-19 vaccination. The CDR3 sequence is CASSLTSGYEQYF. The CDR3 bases are TGTGCCAGCAGCCTGACTAGCGGTTACGAGCAGTACTTC.